Listed here is a single TCR beta chain. Antigen: not known. Primers for the PCR totalled 60 Vbeta and 13 Jbeta. The assay was immunoSEQ multiplex PCR, and TCRdb's table has in-frame clones only and misses some. The sample spans 100,000 or so clones; the ten largest clones claim about 0.59%. This entry is derived from a study of cytomegalovirus exposure and HLA in healthy donors. The study, taken as a whole, reports: Within an earlier analysis, most TCR beta V segments proved productive either about 87% or about 30% of the time. A later analysis, which compared TCR beta chains of equal frequency, found the HLA-associated ones more clonally expanded.

Looked up from germline, CDR1 is SGHRS and CDR2 is YFSETQ. This CDR3 contains 16 residues. V gave up 0 bases and J gave up 6 bases; unmatched junction bases: 8. This TCR was recovered from a man between 45 and 60 years old in good health and CMV-seronegative. The source material was PBMCs. V and J are TRBV5-1 and TRBJ1-4, with 7 nucleotides matching TRBD1. CDR3: CASSLAATGVDEKLFF. In DNA form, the CDR3 reads TGCGCCAGCAGCTTGGCCGCTACAGGGGTCGATGAAAAACTGTTTTTT. The full variable domain, in which reference TRBV5-1 and TRBJ1-4 provide the parts outside the CDR3, is KAGVTQTPRYLIKTRGQQVTLSCSPISGHRSVSWYQQTPGQGLQFLFEYFSETQRNKGNFPGRFSGRQFSNSRSEMNVSTLELGDSALYLCASSLAATGVDEKLFFGSGTQLSVL.